These 5 T cell receptor beta chains share one sample of origin, sequenced in a study of siplizumab effects on memory and regulatory T cells. Sequenced by immunoSEQ multiplex PCR; TCRdb stores in-frame clones only, minus some. The table lists 85,000 or so clones, 95% of them singletons. The sample was CD8+ T cells sorted from blood. These receptors were taken from a human donor in good health.

This sequence joins TRBV5-1 and TRBJ2-1; 7 bases are shared with TRBD1. CDR3 length equals 11 residues. Trimming at V came to 3 bases and at J to 9 bases, leaving 0 bases not matched to a gene. Germline V gives CDR1 SGHRS, CDR2 YFSETQ. In DNA, the CDR3 is TGCGCCAGCAGCTACAGGGGTGAGCAGTTCTTC. This codes for CASSYRGEQFF.

This clone was seen once. The chain combines TRBV9 with TRBJ2-7, with 7 positions matching TRBD2. The CDR3 runs 13 residues. Trimming at V came to 0 bases and at J to 7 bases, leaving 4 bases not matched to a gene. Germline V gene data show CDR1 as SGDLS and CDR2 as YYNGEE. Here the CDR3 reads CASSVGVAGEQYF. The DNA of the CDR3 is TGTGCCAGCAGCGTAGGTGTAGCGGGTGAGCAGTACTTC.

The rearrangement joins TRBV6-9 to TRBJ2-5; 7 nucleotides line up with TRBD2. V lost 5 bases to trimming and J lost 5 bases; unmatched junction nucleotides: 14. This CDR3 is 16 amino acids long. Germline CDR1 is MNHGY and CDR2 is SVAAGI. CDR3 DNA sequence: TGTGCCAGCAGTCATCAGACTAGCCTAATTTCGGAGACCCAGTACTTC. This translates into CASSHQTSLISETQYF.

The rearrangement joins TRBV7-9 to TRBJ2-7; D gene uncertain. V was clipped by 3 bases and J by 0 bases, with 3 bases between them. Germline V gene data show CDR1 as SEHNR and CDR2 as FQNEAQ (reference sequence). The CDR3 is made up of 12 amino acids. CDR3 DNA sequence: TGTGCCAGCAGCTTGAACTCCTACGAGCAGTACTTC. It encodes CASSLNSYEQYF.

The gene calls are TRBV11-2 and TRBJ2-3; 10 positions match TRBD2. The V gene's germline CDR1 is SGHAT and CDR2 FQNNGV. CDR3 length: 18 residues. Germline trimming cut 0 bases from V and 3 bases from J; bases unmatched to any gene: 9. The CDR3 reads CASSLELAGGRRTDTQYF. DNA for the CDR3: TGTGCCAGCAGCTTAGAGTTAGCGGGAGGCCGCCGAACAGATACGCAGTATTTT.